This T cell receptor (beta chain) was found in a study of T-cell reconstitution after alpha-beta-depleted transplantation in children. Preparing the TCRbeta library involved the use of unique molecular identifiers. A single record per CDR3 protein comes from TCRdb applying MiXCR to the PCR reads. The data show over 400,000 distinct CDR3 sequences, about 40% seen once. Worth noting for this clonotype: The antigen remains undetermined.

Trimming shortened V by 2 bases and J by 0 bases, and 14 bases separated the two germline ends. CDR1 MNHEY and CDR2 SVGEGT come from the germline V gene. This CDR3 has 16 residues. Study-level results: About two months after transplant, alpha-beta T cells reportedly came from several hundred expanded graft clones.

The source material was PBMCs, sampled before TCRalphabeta/CD19-depleted stem cell transplant. The origin of this receptor is a girl aged 2 to 10 with aplastic anemia, due to receive a stem cell transplant. The rearrangement uses TRBV6-2 or TRBV6-3 and TRBJ2-7, with unresolved D. Here the CDR3 DNA reads TGTGCCAGCAGTTACGCGCTGCCCGGAACCTCCTACGAGCAGTACTTC. Translation: CASSYALPGTSYEQYF.